This T cell receptor (beta chain) came from a study of tumor-infiltrating lymphocytes in primary liver carcinoma. The blood RNA (from unsorted whole blood) was obtained, and germline DNA was also extracted. Patients carried chronic HBV infection without prior treatment. This CDR3 region has 17 residues. J was trimmed by 0 bases and V by 5 bases; bases with no gene match: 6. CDR1 and CDR2 from the germline V gene are MNHEY and SVGEGT. TCR beta cDNA was reverse-transcribed from 500 ng of total RNA. The reaction used a constant-region primer and ProtoScript II reverse transcriptase. Employing slightly modified ARM-PCR, three nested multiplex PCR rounds were run, and these gave rise to the TCR beta libraries. The opening two PCR rounds, about 11 cycles each, paired TRBV1-TRBV30 forward primers with a C-beta reverse primer. Each CDR3 protein gets one entry after TCRdb re-called the multiplex PCR reads with MiXCR. The sample has about 350,000 distinct CDR3 sequences, around 60% seen once; the top ten hold 5.5% to 8%.

This clonotype was seen a few times. This chain connects TRBV6-2 or TRBV6-3 to TRBJ2-1; the match to TRBD2 covers 11 bases. The sample comprised peripheral blood. The sequence was obtained from a man aged 35-49 years with primary liver carcinoma and hepatitis B virus infection. CDR3 residues: CASSPPSGRSSYNEQFF. The CDR3 DNA follows: TGTGCCAGCAGTCCCCCTAGCGGGAGGTCCTCCTACAATGAGCAGTTCTTC.